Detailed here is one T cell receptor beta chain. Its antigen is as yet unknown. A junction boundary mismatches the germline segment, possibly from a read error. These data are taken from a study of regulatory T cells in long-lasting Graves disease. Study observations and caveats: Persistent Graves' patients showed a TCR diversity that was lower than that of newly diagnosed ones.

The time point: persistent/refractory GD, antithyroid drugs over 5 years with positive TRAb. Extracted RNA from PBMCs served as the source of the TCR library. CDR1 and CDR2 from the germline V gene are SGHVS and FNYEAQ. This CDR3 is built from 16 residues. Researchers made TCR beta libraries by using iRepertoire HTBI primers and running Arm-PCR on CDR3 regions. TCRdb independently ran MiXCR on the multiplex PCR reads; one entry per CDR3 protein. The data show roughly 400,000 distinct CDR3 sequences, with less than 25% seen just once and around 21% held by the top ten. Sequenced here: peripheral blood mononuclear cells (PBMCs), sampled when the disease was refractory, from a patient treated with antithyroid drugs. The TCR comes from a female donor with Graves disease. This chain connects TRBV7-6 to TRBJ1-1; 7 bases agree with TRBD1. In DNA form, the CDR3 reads TGTGCCAGCAGCCTTGGCGTTCCAGGGGGTTTAACTGAAGCTTCCTTT. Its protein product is CASSLGVPGGLTEASF. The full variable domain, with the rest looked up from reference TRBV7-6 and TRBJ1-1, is GAGVSQSPRYKVTKRGQDVALRCDPISGHVSLYWYRQALGQGPEFLTYFNYEAQQDKSGLPNDRFSAERPEGSISTLTIQRTEQRDSAMYRCASSLGVPGGLTEASFGQGTRLTVV.